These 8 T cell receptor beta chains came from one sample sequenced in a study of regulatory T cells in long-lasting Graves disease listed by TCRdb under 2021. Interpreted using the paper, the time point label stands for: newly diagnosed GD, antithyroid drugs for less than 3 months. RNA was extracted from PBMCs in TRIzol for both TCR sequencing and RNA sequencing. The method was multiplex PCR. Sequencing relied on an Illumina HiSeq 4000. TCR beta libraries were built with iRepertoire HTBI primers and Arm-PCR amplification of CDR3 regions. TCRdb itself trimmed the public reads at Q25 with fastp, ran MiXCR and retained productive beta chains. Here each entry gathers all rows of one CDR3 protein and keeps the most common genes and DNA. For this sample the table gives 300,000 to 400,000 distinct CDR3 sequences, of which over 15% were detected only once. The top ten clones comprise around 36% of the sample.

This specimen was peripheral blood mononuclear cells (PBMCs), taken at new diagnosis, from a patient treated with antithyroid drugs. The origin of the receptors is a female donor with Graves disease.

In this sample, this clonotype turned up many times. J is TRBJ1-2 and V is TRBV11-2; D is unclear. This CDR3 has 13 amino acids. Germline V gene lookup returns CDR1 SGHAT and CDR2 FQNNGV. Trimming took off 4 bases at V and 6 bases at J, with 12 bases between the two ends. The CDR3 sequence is CASSSPGLNGYTF. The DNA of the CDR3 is TGTGCCAGCAGCTCCCCCGGACTCAATGGCTACACCTTC.

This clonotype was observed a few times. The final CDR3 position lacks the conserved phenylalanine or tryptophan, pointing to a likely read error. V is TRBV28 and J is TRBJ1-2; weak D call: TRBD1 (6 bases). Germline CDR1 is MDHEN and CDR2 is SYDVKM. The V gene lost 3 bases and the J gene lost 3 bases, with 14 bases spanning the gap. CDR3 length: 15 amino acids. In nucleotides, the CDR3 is TGTGCCAGCAGTTTGGGGGGGCGGCCCTACTATGGCTACACCCTC. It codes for CASSLGGRPYYGYTL.

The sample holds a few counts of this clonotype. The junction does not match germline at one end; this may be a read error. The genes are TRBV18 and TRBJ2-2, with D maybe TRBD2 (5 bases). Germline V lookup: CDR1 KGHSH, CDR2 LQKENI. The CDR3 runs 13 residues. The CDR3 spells CASSPPGTGKLFF. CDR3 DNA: TGTGCCAGCTCACCACCAGGTACCGGGAAGCTGTTTTTT.

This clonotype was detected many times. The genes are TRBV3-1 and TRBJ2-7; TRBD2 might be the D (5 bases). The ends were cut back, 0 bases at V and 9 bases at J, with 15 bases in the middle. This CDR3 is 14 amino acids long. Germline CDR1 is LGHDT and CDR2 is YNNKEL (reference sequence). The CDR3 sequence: CASSQDRGLLVQYF. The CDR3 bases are TGTGCCAGCAGCCAAGATCGAGGGCTATTAGTGCAGTACTTC.

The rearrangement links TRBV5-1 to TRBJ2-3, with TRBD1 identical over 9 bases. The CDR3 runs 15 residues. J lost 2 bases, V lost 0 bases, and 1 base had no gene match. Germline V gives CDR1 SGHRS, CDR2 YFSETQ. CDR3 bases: TGCGCCAGCAGCTTGGAACAGGGGGCCACAGATACGCAGTATTTT. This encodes CASSLEQGATDTQYF.

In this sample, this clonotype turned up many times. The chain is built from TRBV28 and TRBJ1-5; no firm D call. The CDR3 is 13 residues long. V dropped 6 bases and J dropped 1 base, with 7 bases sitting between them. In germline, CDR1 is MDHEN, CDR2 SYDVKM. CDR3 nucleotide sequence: TGTGCCAGCAGCTCGGACAGCAATCAGCCCCAGCATTTT. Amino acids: CASSSDSNQPQHF. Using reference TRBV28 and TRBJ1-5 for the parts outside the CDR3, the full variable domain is DVKVTQSSRYLVKRTGEKVFLECVQDMDHENMFWYRQDPGLGLRLIYFSYDVKMKEKGDIPEGYSVSREKKERFSLILESASTNQTSMYLCASSSDSNQPQHFGDGTRLSIL.

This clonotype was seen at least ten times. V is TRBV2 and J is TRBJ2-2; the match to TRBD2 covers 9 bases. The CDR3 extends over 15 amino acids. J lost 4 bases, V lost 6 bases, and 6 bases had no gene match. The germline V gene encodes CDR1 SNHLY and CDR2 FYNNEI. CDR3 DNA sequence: TGTGCCAGCAGGGGGACTAGCACCTCCACCGGGGAGCTGTTTTTT. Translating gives CASRGTSTSTGELFF.

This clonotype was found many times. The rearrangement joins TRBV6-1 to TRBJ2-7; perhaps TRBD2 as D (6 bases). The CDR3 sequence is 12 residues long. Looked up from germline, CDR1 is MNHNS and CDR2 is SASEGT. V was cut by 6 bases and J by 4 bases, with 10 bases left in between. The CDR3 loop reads CASRRDWYEQYF. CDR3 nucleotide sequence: TGTGCCAGCAGGAGGGACTGGTACGAGCAGTACTTC.